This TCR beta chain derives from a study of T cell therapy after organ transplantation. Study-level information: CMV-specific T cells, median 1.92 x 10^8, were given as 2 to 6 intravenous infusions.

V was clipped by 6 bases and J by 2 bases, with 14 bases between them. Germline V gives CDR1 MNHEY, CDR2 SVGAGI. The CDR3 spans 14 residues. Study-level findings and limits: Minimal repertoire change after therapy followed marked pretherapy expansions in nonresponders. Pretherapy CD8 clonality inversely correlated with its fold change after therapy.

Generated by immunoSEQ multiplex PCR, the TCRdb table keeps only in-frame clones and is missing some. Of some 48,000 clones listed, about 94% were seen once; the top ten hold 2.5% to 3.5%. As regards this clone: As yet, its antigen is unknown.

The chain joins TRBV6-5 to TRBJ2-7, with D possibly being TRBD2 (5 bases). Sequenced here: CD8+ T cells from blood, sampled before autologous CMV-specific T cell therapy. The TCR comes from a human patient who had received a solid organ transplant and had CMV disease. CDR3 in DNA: TGTGCCAGCAGCTCGAAGCGGAGCACCTACGAGCAGTACTTC. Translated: CASSSKRSTYEQYF.